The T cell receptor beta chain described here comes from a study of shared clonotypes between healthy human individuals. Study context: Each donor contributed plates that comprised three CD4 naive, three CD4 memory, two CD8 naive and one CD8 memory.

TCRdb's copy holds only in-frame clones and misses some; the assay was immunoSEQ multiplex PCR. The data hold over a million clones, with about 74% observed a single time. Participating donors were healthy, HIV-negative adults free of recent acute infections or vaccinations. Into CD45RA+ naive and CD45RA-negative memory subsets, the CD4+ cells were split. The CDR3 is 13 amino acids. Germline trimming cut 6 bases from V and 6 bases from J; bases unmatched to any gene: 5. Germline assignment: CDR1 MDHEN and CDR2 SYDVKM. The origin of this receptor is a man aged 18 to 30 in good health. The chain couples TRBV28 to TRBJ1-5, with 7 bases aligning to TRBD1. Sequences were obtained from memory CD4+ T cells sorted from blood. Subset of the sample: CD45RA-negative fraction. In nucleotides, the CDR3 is TGTGCCAGCAGAACAGGGGCGGCTCAGCCCCAGCATTTT. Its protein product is CASRTGAAQPQHF.